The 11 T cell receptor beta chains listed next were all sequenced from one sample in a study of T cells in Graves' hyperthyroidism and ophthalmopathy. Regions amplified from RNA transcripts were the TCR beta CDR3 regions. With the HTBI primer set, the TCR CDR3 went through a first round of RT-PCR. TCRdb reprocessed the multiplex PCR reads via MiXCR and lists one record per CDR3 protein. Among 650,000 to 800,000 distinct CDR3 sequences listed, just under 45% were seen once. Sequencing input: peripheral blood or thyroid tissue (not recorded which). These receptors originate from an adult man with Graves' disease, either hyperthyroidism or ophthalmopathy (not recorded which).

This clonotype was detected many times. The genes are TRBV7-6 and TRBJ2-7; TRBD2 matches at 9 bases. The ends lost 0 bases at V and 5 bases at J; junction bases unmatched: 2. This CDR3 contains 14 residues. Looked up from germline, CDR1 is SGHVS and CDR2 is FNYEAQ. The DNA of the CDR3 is TGTGCCAGCAGCTTAGCTAGCGGGGGCGACGAGCAGTACTTC. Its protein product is CASSLASGGDEQYF.

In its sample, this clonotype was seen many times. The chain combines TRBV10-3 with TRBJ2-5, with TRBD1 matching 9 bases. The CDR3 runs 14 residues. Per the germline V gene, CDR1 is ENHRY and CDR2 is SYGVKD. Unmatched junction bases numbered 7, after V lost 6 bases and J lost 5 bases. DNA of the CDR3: TGTGCCATCAGCCCTACAGGGGGCAGGGAGACCCAGTACTTC. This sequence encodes CAISPTGGRETQYF.

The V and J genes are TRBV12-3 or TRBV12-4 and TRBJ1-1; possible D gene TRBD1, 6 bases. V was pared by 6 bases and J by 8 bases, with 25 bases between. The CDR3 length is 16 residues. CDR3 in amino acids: CASSQGTQTGWGEAFF. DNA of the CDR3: TGTGCCAGCAGCCAAGGGACACAGACCGGGTGGGGAGAAGCTTTCTTT.

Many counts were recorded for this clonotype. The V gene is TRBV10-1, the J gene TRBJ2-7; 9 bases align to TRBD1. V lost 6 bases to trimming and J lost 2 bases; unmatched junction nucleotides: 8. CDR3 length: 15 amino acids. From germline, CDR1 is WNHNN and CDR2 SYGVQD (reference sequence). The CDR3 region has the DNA TGCGCCAGCAGCGAGGGACAGGGAGGCGCCTACGAGCAGTACTTC. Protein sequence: CASSEGQGGAYEQYF.

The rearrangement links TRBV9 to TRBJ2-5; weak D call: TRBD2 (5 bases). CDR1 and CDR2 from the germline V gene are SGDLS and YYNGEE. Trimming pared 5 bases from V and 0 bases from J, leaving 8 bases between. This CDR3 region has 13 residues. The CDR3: CASSPGYQETQYF. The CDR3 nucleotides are TGTGCCAGCAGTCCGGGGTACCAAGAGACCCAGTACTTC.

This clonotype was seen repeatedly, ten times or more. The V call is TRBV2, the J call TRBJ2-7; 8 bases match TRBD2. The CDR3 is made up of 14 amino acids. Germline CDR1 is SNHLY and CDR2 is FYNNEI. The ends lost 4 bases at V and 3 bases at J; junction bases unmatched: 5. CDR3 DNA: TGTGCCAGCAGTGCGTACGCGGGGGGCTACGAGCAGTACTTC. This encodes CASSAYAGGYEQYF.

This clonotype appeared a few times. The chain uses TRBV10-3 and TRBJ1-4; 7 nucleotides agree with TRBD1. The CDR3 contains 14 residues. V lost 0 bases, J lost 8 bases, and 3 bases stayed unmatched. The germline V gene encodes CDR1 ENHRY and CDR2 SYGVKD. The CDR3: CAISESQGDEKLFF. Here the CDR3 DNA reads TGTGCCATCAGTGAGTCGCAGGGGGACGAAAAACTGTTTTTT.

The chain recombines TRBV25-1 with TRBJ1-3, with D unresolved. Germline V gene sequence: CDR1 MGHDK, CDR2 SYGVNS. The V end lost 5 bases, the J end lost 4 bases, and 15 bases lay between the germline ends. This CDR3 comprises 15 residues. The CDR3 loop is CASSSSTVAGNTIYF. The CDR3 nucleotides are TGTGCCAGCAGTTCCTCTACAGTGGCCGGAAACACCATATATTTT. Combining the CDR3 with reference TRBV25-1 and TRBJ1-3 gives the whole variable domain EADIYQTPRYLVIGTGKKITLECSQTMGHDKMYWYQQDPGMELHLIHYSYGVNSTEKGDLSSESTVSRIRTEHFPLTLESARPSHTSQYLCASSSSTVAGNTIYFGEGSWLTVV.

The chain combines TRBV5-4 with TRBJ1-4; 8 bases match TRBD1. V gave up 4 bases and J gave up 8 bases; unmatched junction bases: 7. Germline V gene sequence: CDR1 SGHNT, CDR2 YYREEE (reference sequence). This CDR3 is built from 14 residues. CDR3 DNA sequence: TGTGCCAGCAGCCTAAGGACAGGGACCGAAAAACTGTTTTTT. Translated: CASSLRTGTEKLFF.

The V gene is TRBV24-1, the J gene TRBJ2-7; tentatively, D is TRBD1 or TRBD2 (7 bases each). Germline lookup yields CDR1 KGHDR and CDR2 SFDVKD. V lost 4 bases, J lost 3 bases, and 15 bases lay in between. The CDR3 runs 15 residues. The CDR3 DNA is TGTGCCACCAGTGAAGCGGGACAGAATGGCTACGAGCAGTACTTC. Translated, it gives CATSEAGQNGYEQYF.

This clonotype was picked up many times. CDR3: CASSVEQGTYGYTF. Here the CDR3 DNA reads TGTGCCAGCAGTGTTGAACAGGGGACCTATGGCTACACCTTC. The rearrangement links TRBV2 to TRBJ1-2; the match to TRBD1 covers 7 bases. CDR1 and CDR2 from the germline V gene are SNHLY and FYNNEI. This CDR3 is built from 14 residues. Trimming removed 4 bases from V and 4 bases from J; junction bases left unmatched: 6.